The T cell receptor (beta chain) described here comes from a study of T-cell memory formation after mild COVID-19 (dated by TCRdb to the early 2020s). The study in broad terms: TCR sequence clusters from the two donors were found to be largely donor specific. Longitudinal TCRalpha and TCRbeta repertoire sequencing tracked T-cell clones expanding and contracting after mild COVID-19 in a couple of donors. The cohort was made up of two young adult volunteers, one female and one male, who were previously healthy. Paper-wide results and their limitations: Some responding clones were detected in pre-infection memory, suggesting pre-existing cross-reactive memory T cells joined the SARS-CoV-2 response. Whether the second-wave clones peaking on day 37 were SARS-CoV-2 specific was not confirmed. Only a couple of mild cases were covered in the study, and larger cohorts including severe cases with pre-infection samples were considered necessary. From day 15 to 85, contracting clones showed balanced CD4/CD8 phenotypes, whereas a second wave of clones that expanded from day 15 to 37 leaned towards CD4+. Contracting CD4+ clones were found mainly in CM and EM memory subsets, while CD8+ clones were enriched in EMRA.

Ficoll-Paque density gradient centrifugation was the method used to isolate PBMCs. From its cysteine to its phenylalanine, the CDR3 spans 14 amino acids. The retained sequence is limited to the CDR3, 42 bases, with the frame set at the first base. V is trimmed back by 7 bases and J by 5 bases, and the junction contains 6 bases that no gene match accounts for. CDR1 and CDR2 are drawn from the germline V gene (reference sequence): MNHNY, SVGAGI. TCRdb shows the sequencer as Illumina NovaSeq 6000. TCRalpha and TCRbeta cDNA libraries were built by 5'RACE with constant-segment primers, adding sample barcodes and unique molecular identifiers. Trizol reagent was used to extract RNA from every sample. Amplification of the libraries took two PCR steps, and the second step added a second sample barcode plus Illumina TruSeq adapters. Libraries were sequenced on an Illumina NovaSeq with 2 x 150 bp paired-end reads. In the original analysis: The reads were demultiplexed and collapsed into UMI-guided consensus sequences using migec v1.2.7. Using mixcr v2.1.11, UMI consensuses were aligned to TRA and TRB V and J templates and then assembled into clonotypes. A clonotype was counted as expanded or contracted only when both edgeR and NoisET called the clonotype significant, with the noise models trained on biological replicates. For edgeR calls, the thresholds were a false discovery rate-adjusted p below 0.01 and a log2 fold-change of 1. As an exploratory analysis of dynamics, max-normalized trajectories of the 1000 most abundant clonotypes were examined with PCA combined with hierarchical clustering. Separately sequenced CD4+ and CD8+ repertoires were used to assign a CD4 or CD8 phenotype to each responding clone. TCRdb trimmed the raw reads at Q25, called clones with MiXCR and kept productive beta chains. Rows merge per CDR3 protein into single entries with the most common DNA and genes. None of the V and J calls come from the authors' own analysis; TCRdb made them. A total of a few hundred thousand distinct CDR3 sequences appear in this sample, 20% to 25% of them only once. Around 12% of the sample goes to the ten largest clones.

This clonotype was picked up many times. No cognate antigen has been identified for it. One base away there is no much larger clone; base qualities are not given. The source of this sequence is an adult woman who had mild COVID-19 (a few samples of this study predate the infection). The sample titles of this study are shuffled in the database, so cell type and time point are left out; the donor was told from shared clones. The sample taken for sequencing was PBMCs or a T cell subset sorted from them (not recorded which). In this chain, TRBV6-6 is recombined with TRBJ1-4, with 8 bases matching TRBD1. The encoded CDR3 is CASTPGGRNEKLFF. The nucleotide sequence is TGTGCCAGCACCCCAGGGGGCCGAAATGAAAAACTGTTTTTT.